This T cell receptor (beta chain) emerged from a study of TIL therapy for anti-PD-1-resistant metastatic lung cancer. The wider study: Tumors had a median PD-L1 proportion score of less than 6.5%. General study findings and limits: Patients were highly selected, enriched for treatment-naive, never-smoker and oncogene-addicted cases.

Indicated time point: pre-treatment sample, taken before nivolumab and TIL therapy. Pleural nodules or supraclavicular lymph nodes made up most of the excised metastases sampled. On this clone itself: Its cognate antigen is unknown.

In germline, CDR1 is SGHVS, CDR2 FNYEAQ. Germline trimming cut 5 bases from V and 7 bases from J; bases unmatched to any gene: 3. This CDR3 comprises 13 residues. This was the immunoSEQ v3 assay. TCRdb's table, derived via immunoSEQ multiplex PCR, lists solely in-frame clones and lacks some. The repertoire holds 95,000 or so clones, with roughly 65% as singletons. The chain recombines TRBV7-6 with TRBJ2-2, with 8 bases matching TRBD2. Sequencing was performed on tumor tissue, taken at baseline. The clonotype was recovered from a person aged 25-85 years with non-small cell lung cancer. DNA for the CDR3: TGTGCCAGCAGCCCAACTAGCGGCGGGGAGCTGTTTTTT. Its translation is CASSPTSGGELFF.